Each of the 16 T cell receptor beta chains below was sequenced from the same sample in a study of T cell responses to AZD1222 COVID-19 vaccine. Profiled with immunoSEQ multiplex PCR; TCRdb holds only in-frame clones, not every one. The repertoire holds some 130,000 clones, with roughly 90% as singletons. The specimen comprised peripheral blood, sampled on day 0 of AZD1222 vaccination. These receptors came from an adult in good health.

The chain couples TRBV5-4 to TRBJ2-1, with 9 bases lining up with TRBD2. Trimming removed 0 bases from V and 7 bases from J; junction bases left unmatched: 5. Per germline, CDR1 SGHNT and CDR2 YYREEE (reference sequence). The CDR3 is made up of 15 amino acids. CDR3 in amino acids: CASSLVAGGRNEQFF. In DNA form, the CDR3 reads TGTGCCAGCAGCTTGGTGGCGGGGGGGAGAAATGAGCAGTTCTTC.

CDR3 loop: CASSVAEGVAPGYTF. The CDR3 coding sequence is TGTGCCAGCAGCGTAGCGGAGGGGGTTGCCCCGGGCTACACCTTC. The chain carries TRBV9 and TRBJ1-2; D may be TRBD1 (6 bases). The CDR3 runs 15 residues. Germline V gene lookup returns CDR1 SGDLS and CDR2 YYNGEE. V was clipped by 0 bases and J by 8 bases, with 17 bases between them.

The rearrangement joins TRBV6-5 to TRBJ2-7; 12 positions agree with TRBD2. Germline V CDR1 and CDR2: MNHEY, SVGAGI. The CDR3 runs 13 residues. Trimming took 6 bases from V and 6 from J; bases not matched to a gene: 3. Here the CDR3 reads CASRGLAGTEQYF. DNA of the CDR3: TGTGCCAGCAGAGGACTAGCGGGGACCGAGCAGTACTTC.

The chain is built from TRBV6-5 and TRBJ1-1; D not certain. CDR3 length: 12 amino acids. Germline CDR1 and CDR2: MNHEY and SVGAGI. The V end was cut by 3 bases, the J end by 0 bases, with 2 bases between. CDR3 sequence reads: CASSYMNTEAFF. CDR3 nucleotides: TGTGCCAGCAGTTATATGAACACTGAAGCTTTCTTT.

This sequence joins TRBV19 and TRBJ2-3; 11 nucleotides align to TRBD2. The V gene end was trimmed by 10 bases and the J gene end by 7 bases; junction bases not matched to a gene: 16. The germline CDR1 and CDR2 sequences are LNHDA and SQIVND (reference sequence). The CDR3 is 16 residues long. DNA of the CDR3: TGTGCCACCCATAGGGACGGGACTAGCGGACCTAATACGCAGTATTTT. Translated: CATHRDGTSGPNTQYF. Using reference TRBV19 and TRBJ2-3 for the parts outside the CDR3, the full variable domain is DGGITQSPKYLFRKEGQNVTLSCEQNLNHDAMYWYRQDPGQGLRLIYYSQIVNDFQKGDIAEGYSVSREKKESFPLTVTSAQKNPTAFYLCATHRDGTSGPNTQYFGPGTRLTVL.

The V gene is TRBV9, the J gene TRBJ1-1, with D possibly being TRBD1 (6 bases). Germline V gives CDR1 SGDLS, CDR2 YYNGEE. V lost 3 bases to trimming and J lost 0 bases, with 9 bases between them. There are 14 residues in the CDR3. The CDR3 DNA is TGTGCCAGCAGCGCAGGGGTTCTGAACACTGAAGCTTTCTTT. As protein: CASSAGVLNTEAFF.

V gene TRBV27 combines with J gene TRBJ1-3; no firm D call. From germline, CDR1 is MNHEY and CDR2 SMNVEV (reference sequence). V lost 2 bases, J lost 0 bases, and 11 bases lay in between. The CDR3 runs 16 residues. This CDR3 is CASSLLGGNSGNTIYF. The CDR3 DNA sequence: TGTGCCAGCAGTTTACTAGGCGGAAACTCTGGAAACACCATATATTTT.

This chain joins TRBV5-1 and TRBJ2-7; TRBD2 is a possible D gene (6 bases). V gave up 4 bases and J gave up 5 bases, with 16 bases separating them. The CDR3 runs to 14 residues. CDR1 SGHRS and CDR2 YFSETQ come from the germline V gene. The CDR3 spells CASSTGVGVHEQYF. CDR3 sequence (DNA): TGCGCCAGCAGCACGGGGGTAGGGGTCCACGAGCAGTACTTC.

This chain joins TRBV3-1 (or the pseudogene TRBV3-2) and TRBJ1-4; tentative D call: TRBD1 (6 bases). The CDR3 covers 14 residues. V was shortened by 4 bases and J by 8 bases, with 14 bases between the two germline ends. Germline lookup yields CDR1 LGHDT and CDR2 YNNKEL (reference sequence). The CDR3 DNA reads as TGTGCCAGCAGCCTATCAGCAGGGGAAGAAAAACTGTTTTTT. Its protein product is CASSLSAGEEKLFF.

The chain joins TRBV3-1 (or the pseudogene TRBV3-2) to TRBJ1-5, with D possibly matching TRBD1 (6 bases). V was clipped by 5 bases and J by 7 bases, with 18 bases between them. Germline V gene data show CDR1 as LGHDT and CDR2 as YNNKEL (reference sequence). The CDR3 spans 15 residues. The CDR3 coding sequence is TGTGCCAGCAGCGTTAGCCCTACAGGGACCCAGCCCCAGCATTTT. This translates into CASSVSPTGTQPQHF.

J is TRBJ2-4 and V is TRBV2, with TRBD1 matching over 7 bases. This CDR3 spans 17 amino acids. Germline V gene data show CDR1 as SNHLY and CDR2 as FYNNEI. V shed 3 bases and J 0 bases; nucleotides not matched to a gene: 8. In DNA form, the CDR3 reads TGTGCCAGCAGTGACCAGGGACAGCAACTAGCCAAAAACATTCAGTACTTC. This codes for CASSDQGQQLAKNIQYF.

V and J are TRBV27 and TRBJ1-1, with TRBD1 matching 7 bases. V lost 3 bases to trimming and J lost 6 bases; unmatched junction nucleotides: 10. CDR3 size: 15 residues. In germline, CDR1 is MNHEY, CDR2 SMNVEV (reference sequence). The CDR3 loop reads CASSFRQGVIAEAFF. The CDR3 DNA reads TGTGCCAGCAGTTTCCGCCAGGGGGTGATTGCTGAAGCTTTCTTT.

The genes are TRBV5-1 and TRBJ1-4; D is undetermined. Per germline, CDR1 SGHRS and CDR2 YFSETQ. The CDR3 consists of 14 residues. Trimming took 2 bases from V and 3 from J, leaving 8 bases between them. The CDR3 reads CASSLGQPNEKLFF. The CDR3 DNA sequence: TGCGCCAGCAGCTTAGGGCAGCCTAATGAAAAACTGTTTTTT.

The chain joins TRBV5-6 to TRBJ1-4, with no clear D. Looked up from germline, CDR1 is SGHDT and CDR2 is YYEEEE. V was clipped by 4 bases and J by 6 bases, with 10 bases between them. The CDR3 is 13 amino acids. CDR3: CASSPPGDEKLFF. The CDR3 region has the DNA TGTGCCAGCAGCCCCCCCGGTGATGAAAAACTGTTTTTT.

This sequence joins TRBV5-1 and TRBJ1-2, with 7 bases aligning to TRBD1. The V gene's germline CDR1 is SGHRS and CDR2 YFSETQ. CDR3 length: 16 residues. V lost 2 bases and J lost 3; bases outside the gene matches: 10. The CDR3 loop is CASSLLLTGTDYGYTF. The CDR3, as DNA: TGCGCCAGCAGCTTACTACTGACAGGGACCGACTATGGCTACACCTTC.

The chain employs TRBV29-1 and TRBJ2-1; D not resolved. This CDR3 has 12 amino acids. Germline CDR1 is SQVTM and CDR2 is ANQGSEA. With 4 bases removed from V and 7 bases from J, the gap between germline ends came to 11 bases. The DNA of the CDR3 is TGCAGCGTTGTTCACAGACCGAATGAGCAGTTCTTC. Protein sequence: CSVVHRPNEQFF.